This section outlines one T cell receptor (beta chain) sequence together with its context. There are a few counts of this clonotype. No much larger clone is present one base from it, and per-base qualities are unavailable. CDR1 and CDR2 (LGHNT, FRNRAP) derive from the germline V gene. Trimming costs V 0 bases and J 1 base, and their ends lie 6 bases apart. The CDR3 runs 15 residues from the cysteine to the phenylalanine. Just the 45-base CDR3 DNA is kept, in frame starting at base 1. This specimen comes from a study of T cells after yellow fever vaccination (dated by TCRdb to 2018 to 2020). Some background on the complete study: Libraries from fractions with low cell numbers were prepared with the SMART-Seq v4 Ultra Low Input RNA kit. To follow T-cell clones before and after both primary and booster YFV17D yellow fever vaccination, bulk TCR alpha and beta repertoires underwent longitudinal sequencing. Two healthy male donors, one aged 18 to 29 and one aged 30 to 40 years, made up the cohort. Blood was collected at multiple timepoints before and after primary and secondary immunization, and bulk PBMC replicates and cell subsets were isolated.

General findings and caveats noted by the study authors: Because abundant contaminating clonotypes from the bulk population could be contained in FACS-sorted repertoires, computational filtering was required. Because the study included only two donors, the extent to which the findings can be generalized is limited. Compared with the primary T-cell response, the secondary T-cell response was faster but weaker, reaching its peak on day 5 rather than on day 15. A small share of clonotypes was detected in both CD4 and CD8 compartments, with the overlap likely arising from convergent recombination. After the booster, most clones that had expanded after primary vaccination were detected again (approximately 96% of CD4 and around nine tenths of CD8), suggesting broad maintenance of memory.

In the paper's terms, the treatment or condition label means: live attenuated yellow fever vaccine strain. PBMCs were isolated from peripheral blood using a standard Ficoll-Paque protocol. Epitope-specific CD8 T cells were sorted with a dextramer loaded with the yellow fever NS4B epitope peptide, and anti-CD3 and anti-CD8 staining was applied. TriZol was used to extract RNA from bulk PBMCs, CD4 and CD8 fractions, and dextramer-positive and dextramer-negative fractions. TCR cDNA was made using 5'RACE template switching, a step that added a universal primer site and unique molecular identifiers. Priming of cDNA synthesis was performed from both the TCR alpha and TCR beta constant segments. Libraries were amplified in two PCR steps, with sample barcodes and sequencing adapters added in the second step. Sequencing of libraries was done on Illumina HiSeq 2500 (2x100 bp) or NovaSeq (2x150 bp). As for the authors' bioinformatics: MIGEC handled demultiplexing of reads and collapsing into UMI consensus sequences, while MiXCR performed V(D)J alignment. Clonotypes responding to the vaccine were identified with edgeR on replicate PBMC samples, with the criteria of FDR below 0.01 and a log2 fold change above 5 up to day 15. Each bulk clonotype was labeled CD4 or CD8 based on which sequenced repertoire, CD4 or CD8, contained the clonotype at higher abundance. A clonotype counted as NS4B-specific if enriched at least 10-fold in dextramer-positive versus dextramer-negative fractions, with CD4-biased clonotypes left out. Using fastp at Q25 and MiXCR, TCRdb reprocessed the public reads and kept productive beta chains. Rows are combined by CDR3 protein, so each entry shows the most common genes and DNA. V and J calls and clone size were set by TCRdb, not the authors. This sample lists approximately 96,000 distinct CDR3 sequences; approximately 8.4% were detected once. Around a sixth of the sample belongs to the ten largest clones.

This sequence originates from a man aged 18 to 29 who received the YFV17D yellow fever vaccine. Sequencing used CD8+ T cells not binding an NS4B(214-222) dextramer, sorted from PBMCs, obtained around 15 days after the first yellow fever vaccination. The cell subset or site label, read with the paper, signifies: NS4B epitope dextramer-negative CD8 T cells. The rearrangement joined TRBV12-5 to TRBJ2-2; confidence is insufficient to name the D gene. The nucleotide sequence reads TGTGCTAGTGGTTTGGTAATACAGAACACCGGGGAGCTGTTTTTT. Translation gives CASGLVIQNTGELFF.